This T cell receptor (beta chain) originates from a study of neoadjuvant nivolumab and ipilimumab in lung cancer. Study-level information: Patients got nivolumab 3 mg/kg on days 1, 15 and 29; combination added ipilimumab 1 mg/kg day 1. Notes on the study in general: Only two of four nivolumab-treated tumors gained richness and clonality by surgery. TCR sequencing covered a small number of samples. Pretherapy blood TCR richness correlated positively with resected tumor richness.

The data were produced by immunoSEQ multiplex PCR, yet TCRdb's version contains in-frame clones alone and is incomplete. This sample has over 25,000 clones, with about 92% found just once. The V gene end was trimmed by 7 bases and the J gene end by 4 bases; junction bases not matched to a gene: 6. Germline lookup yields CDR1 SQVTM and CDR2 ANQGSEA. The CDR3 has 12 amino acids. Regarding this clone: Its antigen is undetermined.

This clonotype was obtained from an adult with non-small cell lung cancer. The gene calls are TRBV29-1 and TRBJ2-7, with 8 bases fitting TRBD1. Sample: peripheral blood, taken after neoadjuvant nivolumab, alone or with ipilimumab, at or shortly before surgery. CDR3 DNA: TGCAGCGCGGGACAGGACCTTTACGAGCAGTACTTC. This translates into CSAGQDLYEQYF.